This is a list of T cell receptor beta chains from one sample in a study of T-cell memory formation after mild COVID-19. TCRdb processed the 5' RACE reads anew with MiXCR; each CDR3 protein has one entry. The table records about 110,000 distinct CDR3 sequences, roughly 12% of them present only once. Sample: PBMCs or a T cell subset sorted from them (not recorded which). The receptors originated from an adult woman who had mild COVID-19 (a few samples of this study predate the infection). Cell type and time point are not known. The CDR3 runs from the conserved cysteine through the conserved F or W. A D gene is named only where the DNA matches it firmly. Clone size is not always given. Where it is, it says once, few, many or a class for expanded clones.

len,d_gene,abundance,v_gene,j_gene,CDR3aa,CDR3nt
12,NA,NA,TRBV9,TRBJ2-3,CASTGTENTQYF,TGTGCCAGTACAGGGACGGAGAATACGCAGTATTTT
14,TRBD1,NA,TRBV29-1,TRBJ2-1,CSVDWGGQGNEQFF,TGCAGCGTTGACTGGGGGGGACAGGGCAATGAGCAGTTCTTC
16,TRBD2,few,TRBV5-4,TRBJ2-3,CASKGQRERHTDTQYF,TGTGCCAGCAAAGGGCAGCGGGAAAGACACACAGATACGCAGTATTTT
15,NA,NA,TRBV13,TRBJ2-3,CASSPRDLRGDTQYF,TGTGCCAGCAGCCCCCGGGACTTGCGGGGAGATACGCAGTATTTT
18,TRBD1,NA,TRBV7-3,TRBJ2-1,CASSSIPPGTGTYNEQFF,TGTGCCAGCAGCTCCATTCCTCCCGGGACAGGGACATACAATGAGCAGTTCTTC
14,NA,few,TRBV13,TRBJ2-7,CASSLRGYSYEQYF,TGTGCCAGCAGCTTAAGGGGGTACTCCTACGAGCAGTACTTC
15,TRBD1,NA,TRBV29-1,TRBJ1-2,CSVPWDREQEYGYTF,TGCAGCGTCCCCTGGGACAGGGAACAAGAATATGGCTACACCTTC
14,NA,many,TRBV5-1,TRBJ2-3,CASSLALGTDTQYF,TGCGCCAGCAGCTTGGCCCTTGGCACAGATACGCAGTATTTT
14,NA,NA,TRBV7-9,TRBJ1-5,CASSPAVSNQPQHF,TGTGCCAGCAGCCCCGCGGTTAGCAATCAGCCCCAGCATTTT
12,NA,NA,TRBV2,TRBJ2-1,CASNLHGNEQFF,TGTGCCAGCAACCTCCATGGCAATGAGCAGTTCTTC
16,TRBD2,NA,TRBV10-3,TRBJ2-5,CAISGPSGGAGETQYF,TGTGCCATCAGTGGACCTAGCGGGGGGGCCGGAGAGACCCAGTACTTC
18,TRBD1,few,TRBV12-3/TRBV12-4,TRBJ2-7,CASRLRTLGQGASYEQYF,TGTGCCAGCAGGCTTCGCACCTTAGGTCAGGGGGCCTCCTACGAGCAGTACTTC
13,NA,NA,TRBV24-1,TRBJ2-2,CATSYSGAGELFF,TGTGCCACCAGTTATTCGGGGGCCGGGGAGCTGTTTTTT
16,NA,many,TRBV7-2,TRBJ2-3,CASSPLGGSGTDTQYF,TGTGCCAGCAGCCCCTTAGGGGGTAGTGGGACAGATACGCAGTATTTT
16,NA,few,TRBV4-2,TRBJ2-3,CASSQDLGSSTDTQYF,TGCGCCAGCAGCCAAGATCTAGGGTCTAGCACAGATACGCAGTATTTT
11,NA,many,TRBV12-3/TRBV12-4,TRBJ2-1,CASSFDYEQFF,TGTGCCAGCAGTTTTGATTATGAGCAGTTCTTC